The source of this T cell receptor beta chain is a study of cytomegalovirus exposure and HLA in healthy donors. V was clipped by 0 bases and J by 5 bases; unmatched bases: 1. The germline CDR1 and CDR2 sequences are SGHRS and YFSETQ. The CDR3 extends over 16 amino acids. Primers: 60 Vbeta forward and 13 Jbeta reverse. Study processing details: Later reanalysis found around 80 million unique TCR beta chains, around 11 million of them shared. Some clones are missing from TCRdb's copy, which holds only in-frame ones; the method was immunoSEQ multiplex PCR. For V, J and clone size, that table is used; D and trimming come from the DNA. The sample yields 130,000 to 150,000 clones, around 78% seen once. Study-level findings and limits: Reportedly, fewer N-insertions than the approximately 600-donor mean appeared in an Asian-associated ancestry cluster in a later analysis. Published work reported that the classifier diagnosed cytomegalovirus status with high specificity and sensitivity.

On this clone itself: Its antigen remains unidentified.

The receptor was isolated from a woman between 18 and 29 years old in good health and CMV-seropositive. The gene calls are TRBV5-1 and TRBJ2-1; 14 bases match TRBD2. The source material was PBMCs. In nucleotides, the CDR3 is TGCGCCAGCAGCTTGGGGACTAGCGGGGGGAACAATGAGCAGTTCTTC. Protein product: CASSLGTSGGNNEQFF.